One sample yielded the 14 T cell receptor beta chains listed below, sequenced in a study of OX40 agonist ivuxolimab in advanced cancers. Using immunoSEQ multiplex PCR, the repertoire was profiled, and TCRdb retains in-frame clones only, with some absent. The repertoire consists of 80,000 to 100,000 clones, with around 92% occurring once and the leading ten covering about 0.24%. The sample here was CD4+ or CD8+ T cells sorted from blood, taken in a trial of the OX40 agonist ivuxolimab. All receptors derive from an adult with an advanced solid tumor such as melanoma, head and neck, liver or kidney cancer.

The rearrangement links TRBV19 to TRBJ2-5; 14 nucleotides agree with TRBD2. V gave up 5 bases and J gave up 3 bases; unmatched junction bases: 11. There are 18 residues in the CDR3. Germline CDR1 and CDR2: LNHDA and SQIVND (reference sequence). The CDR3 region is CASSFRLAGGPRKETQYF. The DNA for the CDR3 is TGTGCCAGTAGTTTTCGACTAGCGGGAGGGCCGAGGAAAGAGACCCAGTACTTC.

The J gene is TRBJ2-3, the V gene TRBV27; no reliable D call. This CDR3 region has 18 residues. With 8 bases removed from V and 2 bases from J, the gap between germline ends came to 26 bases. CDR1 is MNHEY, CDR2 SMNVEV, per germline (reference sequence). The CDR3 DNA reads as TGTGCCAGCGTCGACCCGGCTGGGGTCAAAGAGCACACAGATACGCAGTATTTT. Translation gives CASVDPAGVKEHTDTQYF.

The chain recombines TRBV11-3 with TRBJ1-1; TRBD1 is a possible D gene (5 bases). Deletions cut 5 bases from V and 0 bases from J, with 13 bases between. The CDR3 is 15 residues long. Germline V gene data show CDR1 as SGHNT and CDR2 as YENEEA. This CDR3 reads CASSPDGTMNTEAFF. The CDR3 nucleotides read TGTGCCAGCAGCCCCGACGGGACCATGAACACTGAAGCTTTCTTT.

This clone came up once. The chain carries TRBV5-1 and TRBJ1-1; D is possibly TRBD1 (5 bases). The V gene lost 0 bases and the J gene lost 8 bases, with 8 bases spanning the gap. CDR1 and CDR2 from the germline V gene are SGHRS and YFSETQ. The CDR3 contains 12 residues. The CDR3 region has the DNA TGCGCCAGCAGCTTGGAGGGGATAGAAGCTTTCTTT. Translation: CASSLEGIEAFF.

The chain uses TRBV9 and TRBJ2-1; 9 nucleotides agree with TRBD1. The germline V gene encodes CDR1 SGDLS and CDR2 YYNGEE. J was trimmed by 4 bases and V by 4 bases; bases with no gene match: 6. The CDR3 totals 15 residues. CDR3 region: CASSPRGQGYNEQFF. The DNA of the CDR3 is TGTGCCAGCAGCCCGCGAGGACAGGGGTACAATGAGCAGTTCTTC.

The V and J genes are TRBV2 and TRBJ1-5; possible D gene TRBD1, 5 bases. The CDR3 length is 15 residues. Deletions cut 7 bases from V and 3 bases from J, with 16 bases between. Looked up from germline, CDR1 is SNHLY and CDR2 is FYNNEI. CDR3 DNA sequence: TGTGCCAGCAAGGTGGGTTGGGGGACCAATCAGCCCCAGCATTTT. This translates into CASKVGWGTNQPQHF.

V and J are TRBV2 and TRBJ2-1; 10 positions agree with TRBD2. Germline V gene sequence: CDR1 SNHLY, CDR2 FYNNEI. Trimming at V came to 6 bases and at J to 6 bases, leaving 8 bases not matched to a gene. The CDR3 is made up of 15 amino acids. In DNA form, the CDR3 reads TGTGCCAGCAGCCGTACTAGCGGGGTTCGCAATGAGCAGTTCTTC. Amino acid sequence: CASSRTSGVRNEQFF.

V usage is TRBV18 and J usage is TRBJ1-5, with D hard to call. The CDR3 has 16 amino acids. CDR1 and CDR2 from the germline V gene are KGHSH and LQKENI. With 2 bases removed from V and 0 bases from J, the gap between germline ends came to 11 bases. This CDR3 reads CASSPRGLYSNQPQHF. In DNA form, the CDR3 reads TGTGCCAGCTCACCAAGAGGACTATATAGCAATCAGCCCCAGCATTTT.

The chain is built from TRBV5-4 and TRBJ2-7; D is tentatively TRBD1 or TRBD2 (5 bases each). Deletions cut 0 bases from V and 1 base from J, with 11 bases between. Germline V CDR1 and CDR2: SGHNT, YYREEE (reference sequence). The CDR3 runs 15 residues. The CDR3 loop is CASSLGGAASYEQYF. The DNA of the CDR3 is TGTGCCAGCAGCTTGGGAGGGGCGGCGTCCTACGAGCAGTACTTC. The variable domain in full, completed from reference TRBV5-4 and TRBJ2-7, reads ETGVTQSPTHLIKTRGQQVTLRCSSQSGHNTVSWYQQALGQGPQFIFQYYREEENGRGNFPPRFSGLQFPNYSSELNVNALELDDSALYLCASSLGGAASYEQYFGPGTRLTVT.

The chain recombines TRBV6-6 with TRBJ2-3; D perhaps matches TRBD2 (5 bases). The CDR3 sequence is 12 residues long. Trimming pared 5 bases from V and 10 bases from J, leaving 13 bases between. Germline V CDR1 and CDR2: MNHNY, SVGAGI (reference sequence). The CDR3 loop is CASSPGVGAQYF. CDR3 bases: TGTGCCAGCAGTCCCGGGGTTGGTGCGCAGTATTTT.

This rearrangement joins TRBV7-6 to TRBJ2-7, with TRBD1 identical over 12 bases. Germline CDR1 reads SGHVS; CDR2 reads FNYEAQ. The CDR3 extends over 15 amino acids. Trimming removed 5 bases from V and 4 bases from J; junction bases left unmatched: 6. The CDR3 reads CASSPGQGAIYEQYF. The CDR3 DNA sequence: TGTGCCAGCAGCCCGGGACAGGGGGCGATTTACGAGCAGTACTTC.

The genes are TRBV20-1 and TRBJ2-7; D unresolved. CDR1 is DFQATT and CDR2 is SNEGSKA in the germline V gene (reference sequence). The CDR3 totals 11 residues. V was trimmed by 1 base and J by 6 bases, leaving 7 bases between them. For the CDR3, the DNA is TGCAGTGCTAGAGTGCTCGGCGAGCAGTACTTC. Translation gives CSARVLGEQYF.

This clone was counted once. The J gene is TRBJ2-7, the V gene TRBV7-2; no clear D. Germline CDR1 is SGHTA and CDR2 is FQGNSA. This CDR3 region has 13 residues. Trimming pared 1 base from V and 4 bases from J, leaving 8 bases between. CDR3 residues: CASSLVGKYEQYV. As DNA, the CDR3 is TGTGCCAGCAGCTTAGTCGGCAAGTACGAGCAGTACGTC.

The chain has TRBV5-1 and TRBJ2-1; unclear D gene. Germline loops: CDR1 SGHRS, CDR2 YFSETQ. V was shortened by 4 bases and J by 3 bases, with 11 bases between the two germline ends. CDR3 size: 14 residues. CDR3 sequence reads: CASSRADRYNEQFF. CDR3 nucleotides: TGCGCCAGCAGCCGAGCTGACCGCTACAATGAGCAGTTCTTC.